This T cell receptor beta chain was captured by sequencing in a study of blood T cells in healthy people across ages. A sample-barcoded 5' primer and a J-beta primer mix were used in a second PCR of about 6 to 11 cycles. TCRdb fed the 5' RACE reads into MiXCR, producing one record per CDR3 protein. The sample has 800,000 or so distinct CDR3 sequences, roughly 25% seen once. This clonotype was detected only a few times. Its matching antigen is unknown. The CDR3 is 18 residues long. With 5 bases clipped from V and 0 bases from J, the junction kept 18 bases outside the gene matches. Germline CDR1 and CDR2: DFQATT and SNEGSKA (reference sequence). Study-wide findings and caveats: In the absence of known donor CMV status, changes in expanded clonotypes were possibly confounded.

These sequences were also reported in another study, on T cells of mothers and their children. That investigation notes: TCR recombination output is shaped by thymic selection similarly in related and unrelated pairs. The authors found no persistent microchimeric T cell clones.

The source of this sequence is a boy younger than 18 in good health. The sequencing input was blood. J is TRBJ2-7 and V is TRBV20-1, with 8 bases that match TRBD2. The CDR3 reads CSARFPPSSGQSSYEQYF. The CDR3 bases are TGCAGTGCTCGATTCCCGCCGTCTAGCGGGCAAAGCTCCTACGAGCAGTACTTC.